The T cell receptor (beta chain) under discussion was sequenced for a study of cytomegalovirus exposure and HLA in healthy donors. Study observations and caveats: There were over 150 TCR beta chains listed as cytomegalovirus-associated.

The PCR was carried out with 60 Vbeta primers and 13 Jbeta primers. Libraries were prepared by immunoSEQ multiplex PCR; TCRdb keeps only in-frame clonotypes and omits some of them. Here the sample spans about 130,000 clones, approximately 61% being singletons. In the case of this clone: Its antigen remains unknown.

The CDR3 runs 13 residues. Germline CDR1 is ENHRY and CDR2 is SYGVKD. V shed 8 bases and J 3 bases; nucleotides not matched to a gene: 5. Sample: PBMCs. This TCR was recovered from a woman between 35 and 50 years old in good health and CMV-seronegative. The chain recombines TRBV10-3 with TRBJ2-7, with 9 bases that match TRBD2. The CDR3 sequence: CAIGAGGLYEQYF. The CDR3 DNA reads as TGTGCCATCGGAGCGGGGGGTCTCTACGAGCAGTACTTC.